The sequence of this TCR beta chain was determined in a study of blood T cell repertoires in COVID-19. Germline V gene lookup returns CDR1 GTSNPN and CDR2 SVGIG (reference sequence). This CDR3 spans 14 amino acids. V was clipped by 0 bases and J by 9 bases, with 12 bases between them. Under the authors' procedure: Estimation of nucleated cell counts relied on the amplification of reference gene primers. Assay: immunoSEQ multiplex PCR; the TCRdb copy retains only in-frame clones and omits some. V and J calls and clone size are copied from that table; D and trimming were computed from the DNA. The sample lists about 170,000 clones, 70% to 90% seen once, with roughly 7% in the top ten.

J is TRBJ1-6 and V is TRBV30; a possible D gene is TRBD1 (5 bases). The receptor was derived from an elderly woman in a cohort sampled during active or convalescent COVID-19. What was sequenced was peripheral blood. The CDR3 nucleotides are TGTGCCTGGAGTGTCATGACAGAGAGTTCACCCCTCCACTTT. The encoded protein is CAWSVMTESSPLHF.